Listed here are 8 T cell receptor beta chains from one sample, sequenced in a study of cytomegalovirus exposure and HLA in healthy donors. The study ran its PCR with 60 Vbeta and 13 Jbeta primers. The protocol was immunoSEQ multiplex PCR, while the TCRdb copy is restricted to in-frame clones and leaves out a portion. In the table there are about 180,000 clones, roughly 80% of which are singletons. The sequenced material came from PBMCs. The receptors come from a man aged 40-50 years in good health and CMV-seronegative.

The chain is built from TRBV28 and TRBJ1-2, with D possibly TRBD1 on 5 matching bases. The CDR3 contains 14 residues. Germline V gene lookup returns CDR1 MDHEN and CDR2 SYDVKM. V gave up 11 bases and J gave up 3 bases, with 19 bases separating them. The CDR3 DNA follows: TGTGCCGCAACGATGGGGGGAATTGACTATGGCTACACCTTC. Translating it yields CAATMGGIDYGYTF.

This chain links TRBV7-2 with TRBJ2-3; no firm D call. The CDR3 runs 12 residues. V was cut by 5 bases and J by 4 bases, with 7 bases left in between. The germline gives CDR1 SGHTA, CDR2 FQGNSA. CDR3 loop: CASSRYADTQYF. The DNA for the CDR3 is TGTGCCAGCAGCCGGTACGCAGATACGCAGTATTTT.

The chain recombines TRBV7-9 with TRBJ2-7, with TRBD2 identical over 11 bases. Per the germline V gene, CDR1 is SEHNR and CDR2 is FQNEAQ (reference sequence). CDR3 size: 14 residues. The V and J ends lost 8 bases and 0 bases, in that order; junction bases with no gene match: 3. The CDR3 coding sequence is TGTGCCAGCCAGACTAGCGGGGTCTCCTACGAGCAGTACTTC. Its translation is CASQTSGVSYEQYF.

The genes are TRBV7-3 and TRBJ2-1, with 10 positions matching TRBD2. The ends lost 5 bases at V and 7 bases at J; junction bases unmatched: 17. The CDR3 runs 18 residues. Germline V gene data show CDR1 as SGHTA and CDR2 as FQGTGA. Here the CDR3 DNA reads TGTGCCAGCAGCCCACCTGGTGTGATAGCGGGGGGTCCAAATGAGCAGTTCTTC. This codes for CASSPPGVIAGGPNEQFF.

The V call is TRBV29-1, the J call TRBJ2-7, with D maybe TRBD2 (6 bases). This CDR3 is 12 amino acids long. Germline V gives CDR1 SQVTM, CDR2 ANQGSEA. V was cut by 2 bases and J by 7 bases, with 12 bases left in between. CDR3 sequence: CSVEWSRGEQYF. The CDR3 region has the DNA TGCAGCGTTGAATGGTCGCGGGGTGAGCAGTACTTC.

This clone was picked up a small number of times. The genes are TRBV4-1 and TRBJ1-4, with D possibly being TRBD1 (5 bases). The CDR3 is 16 amino acids. CDR1 is MGHRA and CDR2 is YSYEKL in the germline V gene. Trimming left V 0 bases short and J 2 bases short, with 10 bases between. The CDR3: CASSQDLQVTNEKLFF. CDR3 nucleotides: TGCGCCAGCAGCCAAGATTTACAGGTCACTAATGAAAAACTGTTTTTT.

The V call is TRBV7-6, the J call TRBJ2-2; TRBD2 is a possible D gene (6 bases). Germline CDR1 reads SGHVS; CDR2 reads FNYEAQ. This CDR3 contains 15 residues. The ends were cut back, 3 bases at V and 2 bases at J, with 10 bases in the middle. The CDR3 spells CASSLAGLNTGELFF. Here the CDR3 DNA reads TGTGCCAGCAGCTTGGCGGGACTCAACACCGGGGAGCTGTTTTTT.

This chain connects TRBV19 to TRBJ2-7; 7 nucleotides align to TRBD2. Unmatched junction bases numbered 8, after V lost 4 bases and J lost 5 bases. The CDR3 loop spans 14 amino acids. Per germline, CDR1 LNHDA and CDR2 SQIVND (reference sequence). The CDR3 DNA reads as TGTGCCAGTAGTACAGGAAGCGGGGTACACGAGCAGTACTTC. This codes for CASSTGSGVHEQYF.